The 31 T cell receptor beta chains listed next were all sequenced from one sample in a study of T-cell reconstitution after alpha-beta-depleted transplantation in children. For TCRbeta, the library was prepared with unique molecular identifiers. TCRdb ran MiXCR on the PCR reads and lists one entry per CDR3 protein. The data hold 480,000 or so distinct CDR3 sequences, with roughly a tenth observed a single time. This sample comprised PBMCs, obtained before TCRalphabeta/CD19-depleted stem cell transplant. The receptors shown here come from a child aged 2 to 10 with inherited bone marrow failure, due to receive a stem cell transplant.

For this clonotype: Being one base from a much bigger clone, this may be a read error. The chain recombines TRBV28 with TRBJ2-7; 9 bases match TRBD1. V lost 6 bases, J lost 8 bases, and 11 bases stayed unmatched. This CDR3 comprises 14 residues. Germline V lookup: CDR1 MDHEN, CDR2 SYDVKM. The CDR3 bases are TGTGCCAGCAGCGCCCACAGGGGGCTCAACAAGCAGTACTTC. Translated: CASSAHRGLNKQYF.

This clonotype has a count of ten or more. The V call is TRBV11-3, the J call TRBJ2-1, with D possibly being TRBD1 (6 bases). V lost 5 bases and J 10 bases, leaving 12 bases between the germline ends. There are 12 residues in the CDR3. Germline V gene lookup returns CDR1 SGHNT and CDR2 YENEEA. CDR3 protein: CASSKQGFEQFF. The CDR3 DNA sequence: TGTGCCAGCAGCAAACAGGGATTCGAGCAGTTCTTC.

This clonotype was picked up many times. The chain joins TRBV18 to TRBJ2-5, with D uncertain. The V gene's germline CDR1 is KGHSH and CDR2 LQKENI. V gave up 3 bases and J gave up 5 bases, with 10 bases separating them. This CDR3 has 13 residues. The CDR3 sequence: CASSPPSQETQYF. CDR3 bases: TGTGCCAGCTCACCCCCCTCCCAGGAGACCCAGTACTTC.

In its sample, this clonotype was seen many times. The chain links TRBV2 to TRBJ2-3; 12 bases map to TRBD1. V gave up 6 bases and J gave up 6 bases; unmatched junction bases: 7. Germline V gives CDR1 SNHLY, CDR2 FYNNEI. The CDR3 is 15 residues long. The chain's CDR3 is CASSGDRGRTDTQYF. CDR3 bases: TGTGCCAGCAGCGGGGACAGGGGGCGAACTGATACGCAGTATTTT.

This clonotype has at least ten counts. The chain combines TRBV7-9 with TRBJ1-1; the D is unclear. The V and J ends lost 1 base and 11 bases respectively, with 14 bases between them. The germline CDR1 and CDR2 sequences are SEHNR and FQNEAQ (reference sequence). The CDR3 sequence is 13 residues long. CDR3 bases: TGTGCCAGCAGCTTAGTTGGGCATCAAGGGGCTTTCTTT. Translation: CASSLVGHQGAFF.

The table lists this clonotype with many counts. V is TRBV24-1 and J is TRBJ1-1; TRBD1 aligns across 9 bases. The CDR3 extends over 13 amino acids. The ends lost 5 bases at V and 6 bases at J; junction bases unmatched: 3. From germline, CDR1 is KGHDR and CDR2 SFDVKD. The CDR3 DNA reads TGTGCCACCAGTGGTAGGACAGGGGCTGAAGCTTTCTTT. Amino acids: CATSGRTGAEAFF.

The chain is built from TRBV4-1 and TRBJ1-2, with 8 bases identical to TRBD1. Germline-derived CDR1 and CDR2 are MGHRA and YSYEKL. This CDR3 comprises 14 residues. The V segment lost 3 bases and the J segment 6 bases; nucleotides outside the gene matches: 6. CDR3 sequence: CASSHVRGPDGYTF. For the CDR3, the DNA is TGCGCCAGCAGCCACGTCAGGGGGCCGGATGGCTACACCTTC.

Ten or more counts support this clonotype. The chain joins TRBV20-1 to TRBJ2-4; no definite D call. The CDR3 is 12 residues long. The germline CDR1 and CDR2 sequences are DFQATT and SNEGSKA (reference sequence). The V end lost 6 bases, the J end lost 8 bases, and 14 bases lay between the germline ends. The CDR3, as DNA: TGCAGTGCCCTCTCGGAGATAGACATTCAGTACTTC. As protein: CSALSEIDIQYF.

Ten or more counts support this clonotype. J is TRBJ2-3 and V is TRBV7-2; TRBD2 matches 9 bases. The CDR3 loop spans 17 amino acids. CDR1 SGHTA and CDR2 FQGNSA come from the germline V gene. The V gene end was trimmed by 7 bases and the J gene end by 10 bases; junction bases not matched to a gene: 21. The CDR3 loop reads CASTPGLAGLSTMAQYF. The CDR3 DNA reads TGTGCCAGCACGCCCGGGCTAGCGGGATTGTCGACGATGGCGCAGTATTTT.

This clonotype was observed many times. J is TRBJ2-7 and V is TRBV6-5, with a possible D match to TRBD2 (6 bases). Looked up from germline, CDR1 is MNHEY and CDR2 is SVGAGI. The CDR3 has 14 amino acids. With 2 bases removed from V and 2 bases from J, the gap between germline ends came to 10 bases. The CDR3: CASSYRDSTYEQYF. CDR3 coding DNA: TGTGCCAGCAGTTACCGGGACTCAACCTACGAGCAGTACTTC.

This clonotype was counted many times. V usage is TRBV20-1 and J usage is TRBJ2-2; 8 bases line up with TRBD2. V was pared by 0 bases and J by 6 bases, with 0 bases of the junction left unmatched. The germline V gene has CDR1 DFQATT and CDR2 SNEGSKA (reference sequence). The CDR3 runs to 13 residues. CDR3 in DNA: TGCAGTGCTAGAGACGGGAGGGCCGGGGAGCTGTTTTTT. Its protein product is CSARDGRAGELFF.

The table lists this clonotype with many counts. CDR3 region: CATSRDQGTGFAGELFF. CDR3 bases: TGTGCCACCAGCAGAGATCAAGGGACAGGGTTCGCCGGGGAGCTGTTTTTT. V usage is TRBV15 and J usage is TRBJ2-2; 9 bases agree with TRBD1. Trimming removed 0 bases from V and 6 bases from J; junction bases left unmatched: 8. The CDR3 contains 17 residues. Per the germline V gene, CDR1 is LNHNV and CDR2 is YYDKDF (reference sequence).

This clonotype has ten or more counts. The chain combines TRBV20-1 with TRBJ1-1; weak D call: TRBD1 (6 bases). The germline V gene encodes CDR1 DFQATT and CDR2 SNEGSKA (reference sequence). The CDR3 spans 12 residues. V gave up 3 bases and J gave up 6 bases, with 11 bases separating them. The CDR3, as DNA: TGCAGTGCTAGGGCAGGGGACTCTGAAGCTTTCTTT. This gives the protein CSARAGDSEAFF.

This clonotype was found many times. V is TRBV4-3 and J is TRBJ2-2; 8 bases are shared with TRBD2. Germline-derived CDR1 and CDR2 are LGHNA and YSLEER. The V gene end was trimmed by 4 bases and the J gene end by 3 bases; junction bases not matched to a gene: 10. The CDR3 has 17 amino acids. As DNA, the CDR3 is TGCGCCAGCAGCCTCTCACGGGGGGGCCCATACACCGGGGAGCTGTTTTTT. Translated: CASSLSRGGPYTGELFF.

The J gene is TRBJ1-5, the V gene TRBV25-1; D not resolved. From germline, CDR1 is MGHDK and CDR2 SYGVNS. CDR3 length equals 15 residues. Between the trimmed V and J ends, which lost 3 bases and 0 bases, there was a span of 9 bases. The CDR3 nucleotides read TGTGCCAGCAGTGATTCCGAGGATAGCAATCAGCCCCAGCATTTT. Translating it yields CASSDSEDSNQPQHF. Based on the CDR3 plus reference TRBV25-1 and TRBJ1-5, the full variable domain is EADIYQTPRYLVIGTGKKITLECSQTMGHDKMYWYQQDPGMELHLIHYSYGVNSTEKGDLSSESTVSRIRTEHFPLTLESARPSHTSQYLCASSDSEDSNQPQHFGDGTRLSIL.

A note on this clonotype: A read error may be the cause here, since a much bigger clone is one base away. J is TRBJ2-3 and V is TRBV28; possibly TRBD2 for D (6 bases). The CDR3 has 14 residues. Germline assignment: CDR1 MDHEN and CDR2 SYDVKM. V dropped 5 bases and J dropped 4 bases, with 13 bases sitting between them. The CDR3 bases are TGTGCCAGCAGTCGACTAGAGAACGCAGATACGCAGTATTTT. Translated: CASSRLENADTQYF. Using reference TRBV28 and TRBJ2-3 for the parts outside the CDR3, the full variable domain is DVKVTQSSRYLVKRTGEKVFLECVQDMDHENMFWYRQDPGLGLRLIYFSYDVKMKEKGDIPEGYSVSREKKERFSLILESASTNQTSMYLCASSRLENADTQYFGPGTRLTVL.

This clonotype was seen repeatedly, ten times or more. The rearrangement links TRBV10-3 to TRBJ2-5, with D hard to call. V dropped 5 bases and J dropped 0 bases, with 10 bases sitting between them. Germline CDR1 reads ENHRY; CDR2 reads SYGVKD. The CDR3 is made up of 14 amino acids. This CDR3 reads CAISSNTNQETQYF. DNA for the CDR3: TGTGCCATCAGTAGCAACACAAACCAAGAGACCCAGTACTTC.

Here the CDR3 reads CAWGGGSNQPQHF. Written as DNA, the CDR3 is TGTGCCTGGGGGGGGGGGAGCAATCAGCCCCAGCATTTT. V is TRBV30 and J is TRBJ1-5; possibly TRBD1 for D (5 bases). This CDR3 has 13 residues. CDR1 and CDR2 from the germline V gene are GTSNPN and SVGIG (reference sequence). Trimming left V 5 bases short and J 1 base short, with 9 bases between.

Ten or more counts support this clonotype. In DNA, the CDR3 is TGTGCCACCGGCGACTCAAATGAAAAACTGTTTTTT. It yields the protein CATGDSNEKLFF. The chain is built from TRBV24-1 and TRBJ1-4; no clear D. The CDR3 spans 12 residues. The V end lost 9 bases, the J end lost 5 bases, and 9 bases lay between the germline ends. Germline CDR1 KGHDR, CDR2 SFDVKD.

CDR3 coding DNA: TGTGCCAGCAGCTTGGAGAGCGGGAGGGCCTACGAGCAGTACTTC. It yields the protein CASSLESGRAYEQYF. This chain uses TRBV5-6 with TRBJ2-7, with TRBD2 identical over 10 bases. CDR1 and CDR2 (germline): SGHDT, YYEEEE. This CDR3 has 15 amino acids. Trimming at V came to 0 bases and at J to 2 bases, leaving 2 bases not matched to a gene.

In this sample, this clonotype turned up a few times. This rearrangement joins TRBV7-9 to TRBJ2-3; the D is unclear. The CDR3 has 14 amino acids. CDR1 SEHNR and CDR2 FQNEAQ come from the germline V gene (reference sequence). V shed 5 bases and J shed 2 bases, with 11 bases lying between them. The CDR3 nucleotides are TGTGCCAGCAGCCCCACGGTCCTCACAGATACGCAGTATTTT. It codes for CASSPTVLTDTQYF.

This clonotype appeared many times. This CDR3 is CASSLVPTPNEQFF. Here the CDR3 DNA reads TGTGCCAGCAGCTTAGTCCCTACGCCGAATGAGCAGTTCTTC. V gene TRBV7-2 combines with J gene TRBJ2-1; unclear D gene. Germline CDR1 reads SGHTA; CDR2 reads FQGNSA. This CDR3 is 14 amino acids long. Trimming left V 1 base short and J 7 bases short, with 11 bases between.

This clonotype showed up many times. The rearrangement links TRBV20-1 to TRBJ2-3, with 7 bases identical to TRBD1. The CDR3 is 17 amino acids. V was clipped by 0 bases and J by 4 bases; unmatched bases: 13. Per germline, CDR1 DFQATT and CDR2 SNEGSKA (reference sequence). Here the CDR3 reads CSARDHGDSVLADTQYF. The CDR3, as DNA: TGCAGTGCTAGAGACCATGGGGACAGTGTATTGGCAGATACGCAGTATTTT.

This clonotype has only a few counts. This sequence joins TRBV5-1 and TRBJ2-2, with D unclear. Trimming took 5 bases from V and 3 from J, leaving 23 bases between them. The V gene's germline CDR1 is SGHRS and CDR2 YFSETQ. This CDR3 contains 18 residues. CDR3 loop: CASSGLYSRDMDTGELFF. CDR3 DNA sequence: TGCGCCAGCAGTGGGTTGTACAGTCGAGATATGGACACCGGGGAGCTGTTTTTT.

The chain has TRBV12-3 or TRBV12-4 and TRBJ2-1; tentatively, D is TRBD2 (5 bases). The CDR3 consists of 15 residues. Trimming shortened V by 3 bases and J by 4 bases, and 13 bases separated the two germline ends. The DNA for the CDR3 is TGTGCCAGCAGTTTGGCGACTACCTATTACAATGAGCAGTTCTTC. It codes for CASSLATTYYNEQFF.

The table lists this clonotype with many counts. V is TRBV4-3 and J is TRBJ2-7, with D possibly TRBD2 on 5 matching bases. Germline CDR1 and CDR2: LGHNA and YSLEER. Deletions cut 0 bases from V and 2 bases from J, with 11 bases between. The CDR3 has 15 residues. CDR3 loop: CASSQEGAGPYEQYF. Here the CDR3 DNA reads TGCGCCAGCAGCCAAGAGGGTGCGGGCCCCTACGAGCAGTACTTC.

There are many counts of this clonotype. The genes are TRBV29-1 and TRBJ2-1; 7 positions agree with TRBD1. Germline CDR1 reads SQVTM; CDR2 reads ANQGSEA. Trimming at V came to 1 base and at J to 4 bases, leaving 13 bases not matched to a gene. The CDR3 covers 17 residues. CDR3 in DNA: TGCAGCGTTGAAGGCATCCCGGGACAGTACATTTACAATGAGCAGTTCTTC. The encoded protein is CSVEGIPGQYIYNEQFF.

CDR3 sequence: CASSLAVGTAETQYF. The CDR3, as DNA: TGTGCCAGCAGCTTAGCGGTTGGGACAGCTGAGACCCAGTACTTC. The rearrangement links TRBV7-9 to TRBJ2-5; 7 bases are a match to TRBD1. Per germline, CDR1 SEHNR and CDR2 FQNEAQ (reference sequence). V lost 0 bases, J lost 5 bases, and 6 bases stayed unmatched. CDR3 length: 15 amino acids.

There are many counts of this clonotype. The CDR3 sequence: CASSVSGVPYNEQFF. For the CDR3, the DNA is TGTGCCAGCAGCGTGTCGGGAGTCCCCTACAATGAGCAGTTCTTC. This chain links TRBV9 with TRBJ2-1; maybe TRBD2 (6 bases). This CDR3 has 15 amino acids. Germline CDR1 is SGDLS and CDR2 is YYNGEE. Between the trimmed V and J ends, which lost 2 bases and 2 bases, there was a span of 11 bases. The variable domain in full, completed from reference TRBV9 and TRBJ2-1, reads DSGVTQTPKHLITATGQRVTLRCSPRSGDLSVYWYQQSLDQGLQFLIQYYNGEERAKGNILERFSAQQFPDLHSELNLSSLELGDSALYFCASSVSGVPYNEQFFGPGTRLTVL.

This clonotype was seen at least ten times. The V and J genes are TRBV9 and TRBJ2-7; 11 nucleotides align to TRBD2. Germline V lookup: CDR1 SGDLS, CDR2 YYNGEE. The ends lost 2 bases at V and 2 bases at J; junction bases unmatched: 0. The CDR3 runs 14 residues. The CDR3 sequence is CASSVTSGTYEQYF. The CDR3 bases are TGTGCCAGCAGCGTGACTAGCGGGACCTACGAGCAGTACTTC.

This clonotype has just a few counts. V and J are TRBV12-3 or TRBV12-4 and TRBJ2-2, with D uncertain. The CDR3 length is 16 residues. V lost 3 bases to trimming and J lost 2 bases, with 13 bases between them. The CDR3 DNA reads TGTGCCAGCAGTTTGCGGCAGATAATTAACACCGGGGAGCTGTTTTTT. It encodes CASSLRQIINTGELFF.